This is a list of T cell receptor beta chains from one sample in a study of beta chain features in type 1 diabetes. Sequencing was performed with immunoSEQ multiplex PCR; in TCRdb, only in-frame clones are kept and a portion is missing. The data contain over 700,000 clones, about a sixth of them singletons. Sequenced input: naive CD4+ T cells from blood. These receptors came from a woman under 30 in good health. Each CDR3 is given with its conserved first and last residue. The D gene is left open where the match is weak. Size tells how often a clone was seen (once, few, many) or the class of an expanded clone, and some rows leave it out.

v_call	j_call	d_call	clone_size	cdr3_aa	cdr3_nt
TRBV18	TRBJ1-3	-	-	CASSPLEVLSGNTIYF	TGTGCCAGCTCACCACTAGAAGTTCTCTCTGGAAACACCATATATTTT
TRBV7-2	TRBJ1-2	-	-	CASSIGTGGGYTF	TGTGCCAGCAGCATAGGGACCGGGGGTGGCTACACCTTC
TRBV2	TRBJ1-5	-	few	CASSLEGLTNQPQHF	TGTGCCAGCAGTTTGGAGGGACTGACGAATCAGCCCCAGCATTTT
TRBV20-1	TRBJ2-7	-	-	CSAIPKYEQYF	TGCAGTGCTATCCCTAAGTACGAGCAGTACTTC
TRBV18	TRBJ2-7	TRBD1	-	CASSPWTGGLYEQYF	TGTGCCAGCTCACCATGGACAGGGGGCCTCTACGAGCAGTACTTC
TRBV19	TRBJ1-2	-	few	CASSARVAYGYTF	TGTGCCAGTAGCGCCAGGGTCGCCTATGGCTACACCTTC
TRBV4-2	TRBJ2-4	-	few	CASSQQGAGAGGGIQYF	TGTGCCAGCAGCCAACAGGGTGCGGGGGCCGGCGGGGGCATTCAGTACTTC
TRBV15	TRBJ2-1	-	few	CATSRGLLEVNEQFF	TGTGCCACCAGCAGGGGTTTACTAGAAGTCAATGAGCAGTTCTTC
TRBV4-1	TRBJ2-2	TRBD2	-	CASSQFSGMSTGELFF	TGCGCCAGCAGCCAATTTAGCGGGATGAGCACCGGGGAGCTGTTTTTT
TRBV19	TRBJ2-1	TRBD2	few	CASSISLADNEQFF	TGTGCCAGTAGTATAAGCCTAGCGGATAATGAGCAGTTCTTC